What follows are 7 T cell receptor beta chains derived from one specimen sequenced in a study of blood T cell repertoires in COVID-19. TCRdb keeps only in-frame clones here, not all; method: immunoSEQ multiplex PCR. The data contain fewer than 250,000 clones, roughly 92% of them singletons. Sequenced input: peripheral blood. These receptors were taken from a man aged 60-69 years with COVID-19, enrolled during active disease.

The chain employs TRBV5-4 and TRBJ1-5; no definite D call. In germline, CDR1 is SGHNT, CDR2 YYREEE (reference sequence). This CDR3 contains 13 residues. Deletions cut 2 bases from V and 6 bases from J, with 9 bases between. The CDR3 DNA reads TGTGCCAGCAGCTTCTCGGGAGCTCAGCCCCAGCATTTT. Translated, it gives CASSFSGAQPQHF.

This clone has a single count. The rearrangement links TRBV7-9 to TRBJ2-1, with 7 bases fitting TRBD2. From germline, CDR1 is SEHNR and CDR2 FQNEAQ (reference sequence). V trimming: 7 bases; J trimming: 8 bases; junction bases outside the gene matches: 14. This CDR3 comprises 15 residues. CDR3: CASTLGGSIRDEQFF. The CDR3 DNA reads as TGTGCCAGCACCCTCGGCGGGAGTATTAGGGATGAGCAGTTCTTC.

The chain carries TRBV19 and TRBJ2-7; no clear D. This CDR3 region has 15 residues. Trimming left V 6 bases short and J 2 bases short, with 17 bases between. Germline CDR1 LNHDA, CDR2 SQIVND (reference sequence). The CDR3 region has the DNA TGTGCCAGTAGAAGCTCCGGCCAGGATGCCTACGAGCAGTACTTC. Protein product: CASRSSGQDAYEQYF.

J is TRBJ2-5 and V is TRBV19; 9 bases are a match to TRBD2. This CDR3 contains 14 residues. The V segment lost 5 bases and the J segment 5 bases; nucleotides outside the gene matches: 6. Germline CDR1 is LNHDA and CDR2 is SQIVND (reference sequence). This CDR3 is CASSLGTSRETQYF. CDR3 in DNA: TGTGCCAGTAGTCTGGGGACTAGCAGGGAGACCCAGTACTTC.

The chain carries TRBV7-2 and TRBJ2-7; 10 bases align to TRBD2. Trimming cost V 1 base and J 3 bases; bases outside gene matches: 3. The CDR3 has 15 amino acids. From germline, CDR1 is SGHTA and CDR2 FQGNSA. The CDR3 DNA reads TGTGCCAGCAGCTTAGAACTAGCGGGACACTACGAGCAGTACTTC. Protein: CASSLELAGHYEQYF. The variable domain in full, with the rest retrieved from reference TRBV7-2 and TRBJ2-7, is GAGVSQSPSNKVTEKGKDVELRCDPISGHTALYWYRQSLGQGLEFLIYFQGNSAPDKSGLPSDRFSAERTGGSVSTLTIQRTQQEDSAVYLCASSLELAGHYEQYFGPGTRLTVT.

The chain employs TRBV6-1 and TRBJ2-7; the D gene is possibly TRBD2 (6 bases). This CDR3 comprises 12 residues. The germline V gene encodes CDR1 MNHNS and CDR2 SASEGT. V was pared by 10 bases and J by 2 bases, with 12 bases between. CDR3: CATKTGAYEQYF. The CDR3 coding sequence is TGTGCCACCAAGACGGGGGCCTACGAGCAGTACTTC.

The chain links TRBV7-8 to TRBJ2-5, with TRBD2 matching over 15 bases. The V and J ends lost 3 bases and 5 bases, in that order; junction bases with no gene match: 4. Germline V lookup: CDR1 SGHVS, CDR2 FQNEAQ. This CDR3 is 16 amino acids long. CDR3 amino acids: CASSLGTSGGSETQYF. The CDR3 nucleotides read TGTGCCAGCAGCTTGGGGACTAGCGGGGGGAGTGAGACCCAGTACTTC.